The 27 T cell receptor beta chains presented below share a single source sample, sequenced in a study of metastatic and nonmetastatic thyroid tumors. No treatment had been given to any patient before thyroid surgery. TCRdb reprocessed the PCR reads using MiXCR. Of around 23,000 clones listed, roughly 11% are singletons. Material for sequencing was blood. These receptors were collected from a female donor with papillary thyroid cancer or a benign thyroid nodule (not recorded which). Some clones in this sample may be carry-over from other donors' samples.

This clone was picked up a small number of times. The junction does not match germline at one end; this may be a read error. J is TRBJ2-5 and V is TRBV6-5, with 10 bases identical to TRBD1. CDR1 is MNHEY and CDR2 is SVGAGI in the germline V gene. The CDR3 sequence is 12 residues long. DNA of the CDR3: TGTGCCAGAAGCCCGGGACAGGGGACCAAGTACTTC. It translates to CARSPGQGTKYF.

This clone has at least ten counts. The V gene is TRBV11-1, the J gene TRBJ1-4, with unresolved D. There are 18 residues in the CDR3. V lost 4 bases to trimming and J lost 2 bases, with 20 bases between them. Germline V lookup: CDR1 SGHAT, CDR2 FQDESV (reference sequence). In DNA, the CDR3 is TGTGCCAGCAGCTCGTTAATCCCGGTTATGGAGACTAATGAAAAACTGTTTTTT. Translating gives CASSSLIPVMETNEKLFF.

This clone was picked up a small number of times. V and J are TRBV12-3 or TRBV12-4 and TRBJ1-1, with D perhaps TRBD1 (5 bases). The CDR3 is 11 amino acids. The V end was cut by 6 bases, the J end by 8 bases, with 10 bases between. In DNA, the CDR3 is TGTGCCAGCAGGGGGACGGAAGAAGCTTTCTTT. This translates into CASRGTEEAFF.

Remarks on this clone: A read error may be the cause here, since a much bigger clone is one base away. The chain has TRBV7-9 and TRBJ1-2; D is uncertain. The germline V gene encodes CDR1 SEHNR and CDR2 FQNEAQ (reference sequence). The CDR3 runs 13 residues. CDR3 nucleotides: TGTGCCAGCAGCTCCCTCCTGTTGCAGCACCCACTCTTC. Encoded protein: CASSSLLLQHPLF.

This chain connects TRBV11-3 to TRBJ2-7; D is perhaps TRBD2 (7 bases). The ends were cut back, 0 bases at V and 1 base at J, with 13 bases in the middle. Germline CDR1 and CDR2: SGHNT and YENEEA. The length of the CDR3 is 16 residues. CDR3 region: CASSLERGGGSYEQYF. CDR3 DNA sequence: TGTGCCAGCAGCTTAGAGCGGGGAGGGGGATCCTACGAGCAGTACTTC. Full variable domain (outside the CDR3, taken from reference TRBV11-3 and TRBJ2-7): EAGVVQSPRYKIIEKKQPVAFWCNPISGHNTLYWYLQNLGQGPELLIRYENEEAVDDSQLPKDRFSAERLKGVDSTLKIQPAELGDSAVYLCASSLERGGGSYEQYFGPGTRLTVT.

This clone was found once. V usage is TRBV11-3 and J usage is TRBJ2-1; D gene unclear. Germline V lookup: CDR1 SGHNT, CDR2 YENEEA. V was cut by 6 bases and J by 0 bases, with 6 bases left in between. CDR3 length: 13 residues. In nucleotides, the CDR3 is TGTGCCAGCAGTGTTGGCTCCTACAATGAGCAGTTCTTC. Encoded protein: CASSVGSYNEQFF.

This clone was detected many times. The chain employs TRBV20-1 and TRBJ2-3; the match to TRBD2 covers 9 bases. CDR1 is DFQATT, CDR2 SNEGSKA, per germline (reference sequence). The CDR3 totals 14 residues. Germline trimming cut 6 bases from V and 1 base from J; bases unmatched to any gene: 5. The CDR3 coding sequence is TGCAGTGCAAACAGCGGGAGGCGCACAGATACGCAGTATTTT. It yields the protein CSANSGRRTDTQYF.

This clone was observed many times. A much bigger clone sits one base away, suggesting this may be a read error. CDR3 region: CASSYKTGGGGSTEAFF. Here the CDR3 DNA reads TGTGCCAGCAGTTATAAGACAGGGGGTGGTGGGTCCACTGAAGCTTTCTTT. The chain recombines TRBV6-5 with TRBJ1-1, with 9 nucleotides matching TRBD1. Germline CDR1 reads MNHEY; CDR2 reads SVGAGI. This CDR3 is built from 17 residues. Losses at the gene ends were 3 bases for V and 4 bases for J; bases not matched to a gene: 12.

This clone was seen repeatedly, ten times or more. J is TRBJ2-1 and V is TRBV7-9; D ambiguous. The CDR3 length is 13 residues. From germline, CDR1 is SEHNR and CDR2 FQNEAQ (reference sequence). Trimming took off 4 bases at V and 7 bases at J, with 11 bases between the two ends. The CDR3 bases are TGTGCCAGCAGCTCGTCTGGCGGAAATGAGCAGTTCTTC. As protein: CASSSSGGNEQFF. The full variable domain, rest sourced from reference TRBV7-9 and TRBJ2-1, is DTGVSQNPRHKITKRGQNVTFRCDPISEHNRLYWYRQTLGQGPEFLTYFQNEAQLEKSRLLSDRFSAERPKGSFSTLEIQRTEQGDSAMYLCASSSSGGNEQFFGPGTRLTVL.

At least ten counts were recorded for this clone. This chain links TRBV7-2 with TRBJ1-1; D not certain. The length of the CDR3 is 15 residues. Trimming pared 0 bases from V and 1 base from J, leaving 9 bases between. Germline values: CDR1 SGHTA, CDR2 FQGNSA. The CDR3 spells CASSLARSGNTEAFF. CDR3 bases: TGTGCCAGCAGCTTAGCGAGGAGCGGGAACACTGAAGCTTTCTTT.

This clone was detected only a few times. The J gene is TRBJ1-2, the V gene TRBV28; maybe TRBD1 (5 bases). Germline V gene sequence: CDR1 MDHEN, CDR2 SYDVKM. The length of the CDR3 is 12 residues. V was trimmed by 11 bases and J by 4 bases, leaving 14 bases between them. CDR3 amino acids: CAGRDVAYGYTF. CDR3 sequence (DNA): TGTGCCGGTAGGGACGTGGCCTATGGCTACACCTTC.

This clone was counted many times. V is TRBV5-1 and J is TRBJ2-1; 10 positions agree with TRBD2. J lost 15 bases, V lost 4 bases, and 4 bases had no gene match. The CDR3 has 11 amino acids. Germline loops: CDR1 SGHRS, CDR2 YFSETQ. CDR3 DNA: TGCGCCAGCAGCCGCGGACTAGCGGCGTTCTTC. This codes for CASSRGLAAFF.

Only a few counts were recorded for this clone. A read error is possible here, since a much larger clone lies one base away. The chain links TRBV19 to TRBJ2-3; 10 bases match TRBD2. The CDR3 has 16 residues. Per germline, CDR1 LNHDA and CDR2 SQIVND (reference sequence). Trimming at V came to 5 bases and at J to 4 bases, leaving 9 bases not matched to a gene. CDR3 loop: CASSAPGLASPDTQYF. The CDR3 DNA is TGTGCCAGTAGTGCCCCGGGACTAGCGAGCCCAGATACGCAGTATTTT.

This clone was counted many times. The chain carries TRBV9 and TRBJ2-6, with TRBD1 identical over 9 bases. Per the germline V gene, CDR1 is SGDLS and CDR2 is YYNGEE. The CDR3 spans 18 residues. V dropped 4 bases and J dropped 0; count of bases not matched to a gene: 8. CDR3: CASSPTQGASSGANVLTF. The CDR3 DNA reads TGTGCCAGCAGCCCTACACAGGGGGCGAGCTCTGGGGCCAACGTCCTGACTTTC.

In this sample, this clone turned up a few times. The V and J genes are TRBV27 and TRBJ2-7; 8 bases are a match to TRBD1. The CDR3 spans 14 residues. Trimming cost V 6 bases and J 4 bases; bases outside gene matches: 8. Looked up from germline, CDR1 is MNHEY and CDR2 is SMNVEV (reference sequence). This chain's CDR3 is CASRHTGGMYEQYF. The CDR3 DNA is TGTGCCAGCAGGCATACAGGGGGAATGTACGAGCAGTACTTC.

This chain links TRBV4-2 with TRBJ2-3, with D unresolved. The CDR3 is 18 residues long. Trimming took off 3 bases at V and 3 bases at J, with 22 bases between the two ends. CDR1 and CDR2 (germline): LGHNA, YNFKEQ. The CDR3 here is CASSQGWAARRGTDTQYF. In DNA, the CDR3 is TGTGCCAGCAGCCAGGGTTGGGCGGCCAGGCGTGGGACAGATACGCAGTATTTT.

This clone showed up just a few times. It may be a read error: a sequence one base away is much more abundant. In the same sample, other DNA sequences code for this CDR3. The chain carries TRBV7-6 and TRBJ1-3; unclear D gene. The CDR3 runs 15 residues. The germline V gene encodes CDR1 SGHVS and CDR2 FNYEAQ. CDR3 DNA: TGTGCCAGCAGCTTAAACAGCCACTCTGGAAACACCATATACTTT. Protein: CASSLNSHSGNTIYF.

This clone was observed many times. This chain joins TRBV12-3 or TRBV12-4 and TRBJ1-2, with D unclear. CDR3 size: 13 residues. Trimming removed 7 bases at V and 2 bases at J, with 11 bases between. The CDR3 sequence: CASIITDNYGYTF. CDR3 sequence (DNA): TGTGCCAGCATCATTACAGACAACTATGGCTACACCTTC.

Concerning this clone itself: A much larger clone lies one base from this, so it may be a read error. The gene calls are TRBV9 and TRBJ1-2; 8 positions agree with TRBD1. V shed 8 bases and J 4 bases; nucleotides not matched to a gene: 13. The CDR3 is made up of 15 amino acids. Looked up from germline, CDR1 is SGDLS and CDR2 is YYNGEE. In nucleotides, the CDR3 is TGTGCCAGGAGCCTCCAGGGACAGGCCGTCTATGGCTACACCTTC. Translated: CARSLQGQAVYGYTF.

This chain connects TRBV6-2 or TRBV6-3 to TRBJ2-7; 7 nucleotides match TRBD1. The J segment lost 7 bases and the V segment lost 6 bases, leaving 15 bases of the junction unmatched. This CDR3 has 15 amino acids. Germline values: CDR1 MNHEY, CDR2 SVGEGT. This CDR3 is CASRPPPGGRGEQYF. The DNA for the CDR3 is TGTGCCAGCAGGCCCCCCCCAGGGGGTCGTGGGGAGCAGTACTTC.

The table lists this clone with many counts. CDR3 sequence: CASSHPGTVISGANVLTF. In nucleotides, the CDR3 is TGCGCCAGCAGCCATCCGGGGACGGTGATCTCTGGGGCCAACGTCCTGACTTTC. V and J are TRBV4-1 and TRBJ2-6, with D perhaps being TRBD1 or TRBD2 (5 bases each). The CDR3 has 18 amino acids. V lost 3 bases to trimming and J lost 0 bases, with 15 bases between them. Looked up from germline, CDR1 is MGHRA and CDR2 is YSYEKL.

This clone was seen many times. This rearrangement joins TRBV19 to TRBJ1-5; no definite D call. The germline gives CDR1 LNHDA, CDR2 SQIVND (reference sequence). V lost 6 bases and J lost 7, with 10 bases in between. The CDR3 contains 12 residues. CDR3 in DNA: TGTGCCAGTAGCTTAATCAACCAGCCCCAGCATTTT. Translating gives CASSLINQPQHF.

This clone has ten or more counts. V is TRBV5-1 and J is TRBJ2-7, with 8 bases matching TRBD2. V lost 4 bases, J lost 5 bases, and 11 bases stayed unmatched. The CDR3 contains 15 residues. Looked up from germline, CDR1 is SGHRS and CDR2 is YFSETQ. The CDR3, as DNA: TGCGCCAGCAGCAGGGCCTCGGGAGGGCCCCACGAGCAGTACTTC. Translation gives CASSRASGGPHEQYF.

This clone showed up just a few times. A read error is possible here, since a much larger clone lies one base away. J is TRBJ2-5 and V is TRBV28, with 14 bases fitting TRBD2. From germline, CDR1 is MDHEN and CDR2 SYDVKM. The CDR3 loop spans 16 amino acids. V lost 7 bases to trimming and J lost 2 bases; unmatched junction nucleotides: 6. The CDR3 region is CASILGLAGAQETQYF. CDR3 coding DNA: TGTGCCAGCATACTGGGACTAGCGGGAGCTCAAGAGACCCAGTACTTC.

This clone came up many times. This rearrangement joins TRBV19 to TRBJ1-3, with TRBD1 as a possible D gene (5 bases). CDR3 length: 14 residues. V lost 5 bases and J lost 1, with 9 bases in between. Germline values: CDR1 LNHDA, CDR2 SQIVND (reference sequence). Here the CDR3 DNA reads TGTGCCAGTAGTGTCGACAGTTCTGGAAACACCATATATTTT. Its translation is CASSVDSSGNTIYF.

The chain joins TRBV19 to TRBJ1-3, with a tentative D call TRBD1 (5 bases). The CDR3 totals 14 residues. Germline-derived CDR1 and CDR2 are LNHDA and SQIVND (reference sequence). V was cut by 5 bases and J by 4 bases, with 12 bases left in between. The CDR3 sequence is CASSRAGPGNTIYF. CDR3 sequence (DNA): TGTGCCAGTAGTCGGGCAGGGCCAGGAAACACCATATATTTT.

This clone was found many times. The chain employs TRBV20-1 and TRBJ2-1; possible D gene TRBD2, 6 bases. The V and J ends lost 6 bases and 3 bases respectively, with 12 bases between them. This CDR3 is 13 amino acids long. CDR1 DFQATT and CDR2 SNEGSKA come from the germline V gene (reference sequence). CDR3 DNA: TGCAGTGCGCTGCTAGCGAACTACAATGAGCAGTTCTTC. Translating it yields CSALLANYNEQFF.